The clone carrying this TCR beta chain was seen only a few times. The sample comes from a study of blood T cell repertoires in COVID-19. On the study more broadly: In each case, the material was cDNA or gDNA derived from T cells, B-cell-depleted T cells, or PBMCs.

Looked up from germline, CDR1 is LNHDA and CDR2 is SQIVND (reference sequence). The CDR3 has 15 residues. V was pared by 6 bases and J by 7 bases, with 19 bases between. Profiled with immunoSEQ multiplex PCR; TCRdb holds only in-frame clones, not every one. This table has about 130,000 clones, around 88% appearing once. The sequenced sample was peripheral blood. The sequence came from a man aged 50 to 59 with acute or convalescent COVID-19. The genes are TRBV19 and TRBJ1-5, with D maybe TRBD1 (6 bases). The CDR3 here is CASSEGGTIGQPQHF. The CDR3 region has the DNA TGTGCCAGTAGCGAGGGAGGGACAATTGGCCAGCCCCAGCATTTT.